The rows below give T cell receptor beta chains drawn from one sample of a study of T-cell reconstitution after alpha-beta-depleted transplantation in children. MiXCR, applied by TCRdb to the PCR reads, yields one record per CDR3 protein. The data hold 150,000 to 250,000 distinct CDR3 sequences, with around 5.9% observed a single time. This material consisted of PBMCs, taken before TCRalphabeta/CD19-depleted stem cell transplant. The receptors were sampled from a girl less than two years old with combined immunodeficiency, due to receive a stem cell transplant. The CDR3 runs from the conserved cysteine through the conserved F or W.

j_call | v_call | cdr3_aa
TRBJ2-7 | TRBV28 | CALQGPYEQYF
TRBJ2-7 | TRBV6-2/TRBV6-3 | CASSYLAGYEQYF
TRBJ2-5 | TRBV20-1 | CSARGGMRETQYF
TRBJ2-2 | TRBV29-1 | CSVVASGQNTGELFF
TRBJ2-1 | TRBV6-5 | CASSYFTGVHNEQFF
TRBJ2-1 | TRBV20-1 | CSAMFPDRVYNEQFF
TRBJ2-5 | TRBV20-1 | CSAPLRVAGGQETQYF
TRBJ1-1 | TRBV29-1 | CSVRTGENTEAFF
TRBJ1-1 | TRBV20-1 | CSARRLSNTEAFF
TRBJ2-1 | TRBV20-1 | CSASKRYNEQFF
TRBJ1-6 | TRBV7-3 | CASSPDGLGNSPLHF
TRBJ1-6 | TRBV7-9 | CASSLVYVNSPLHF
TRBJ2-3 | TRBV7-9 | CASSPLASTTTQYF
TRBJ1-1 | TRBV4-1 | CASSQEVAGGYTEAFF